These 30 T cell receptor beta chains were all obtained from the same sample, sequenced in a study of shared clonotypes between healthy human individuals. Measured with immunoSEQ multiplex PCR; TCRdb has only the in-frame clones, and not every one. The sample holds 1.5 million to 2.5 million clones; approximately 95% are singletons and the top ten take approximately 1%. CD45RO-negative cells were positively selected for CCR7, leaving out terminally differentiated effector memory CD45RA+ cells. The source material was naive CD8+ T cells sorted from blood. These receptors came from a man aged 18 to 35 in good health.

CDR3 sequence: CASSTFGLNEQYF. CDR3 nucleotide sequence: TGTGCCAGCAGTACGTTTGGCCTCAACGAGCAGTACTTC. This chain connects TRBV7-9 to TRBJ2-7; D remains ambiguous. V lost 6 bases and J lost 5, with 14 bases in between. The CDR3 sequence is 13 residues long. From germline, CDR1 is SEHNR and CDR2 FQNEAQ (reference sequence).

Concerning this clone itself: An end of the junction differs from the germline gene, which may be a read error. The chain couples TRBV7-7 to TRBJ2-3; the D is unclear. CDR3 length equals 14 residues. Germline CDR1 is SSHAT and CDR2 is FNYEAQ (reference sequence). CDR3 bases: TGTGCTAGCACTCTGTCGACCGATGAGCTTACGCAGTATTTT. Its translation: CASTLSTDELTQYF.

The chain links TRBV27 to TRBJ2-3; 7 nucleotides line up with TRBD2. V dropped 7 bases and J dropped 5; count of bases not matched to a gene: 9. The CDR3 runs to 14 residues. Germline CDR1 reads MNHEY; CDR2 reads SMNVEV (reference sequence). CDR3 protein: CASTVTGGGDTQYF. In nucleotides, the CDR3 is TGTGCCAGCACGGTTACGGGAGGTGGAGATACGCAGTATTTT.

The chain couples TRBV9 to TRBJ1-1; D call uncertain. V was shortened by 4 bases and J by 1 base, with 14 bases between the two germline ends. CDR3 length equals 15 residues. Germline values: CDR1 SGDLS, CDR2 YYNGEE. CDR3 region: CASSPSEAGNTEAFF. CDR3 sequence (DNA): TGTGCCAGCAGCCCCTCAGAGGCGGGGAACACTGAAGCTTTCTTT.

This clone occurred once. The CDR3 spells CASSQDRGAPYEQYF. The CDR3 DNA reads as TGTGCCAGCAGCCAAGATCGGGGTGCCCCGTACGAGCAGTACTTC. The chain employs TRBV4-2 and TRBJ2-7; tentative D call: TRBD2 (5 bases). Trimming shortened V by 0 bases and J by 4 bases, and 13 bases separated the two germline ends. Germline loops: CDR1 LGHNA, CDR2 YNFKEQ. This CDR3 spans 15 amino acids.

The V and J genes are TRBV4-2 and TRBJ1-2; no definite D call. Trimming shortened V by 0 bases and J by 4 bases, and 12 bases separated the two germline ends. CDR1 is LGHNA, CDR2 YNFKEQ, per germline. This CDR3 comprises 15 residues. CDR3: CASSQEGQVVYGYTF. CDR3 bases: TGTGCCAGCAGCCAAGAAGGGCAGGTCGTCTATGGCTACACCTTC.

The V and J genes are TRBV9 and TRBJ2-2; D unresolved. This CDR3 spans 14 amino acids. With 0 bases removed from V and 5 bases from J, the gap between germline ends came to 8 bases. The V gene's germline CDR1 is SGDLS and CDR2 YYNGEE. CDR3 sequence reads: CASSVEGETGELFF. CDR3 nucleotide sequence: TGTGCCAGCAGCGTAGAAGGAGAGACCGGGGAGCTGTTTTTT.

The rearrangement uses TRBV19 and TRBJ2-1; D might be TRBD1 or TRBD2, each matching 5 bases. The CDR3 has 15 residues. Germline V gene lookup returns CDR1 LNHDA and CDR2 SQIVND (reference sequence). The ends were cut back, 3 bases at V and 4 bases at J, with 13 bases in the middle. DNA of the CDR3: TGTGCCAGTAGTATCCGGGACGCAGGATACAATGAGCAGTTCTTC. Amino acids: CASSIRDAGYNEQFF.

This chain connects TRBV6-1 to TRBJ1-4, with D unresolved. The CDR3 runs to 16 residues. Trimming shortened V by 2 bases and J by 7 bases, and 17 bases separated the two germline ends. Germline CDR1 reads MNHNS; CDR2 reads SASEGT. The CDR3 nucleotides read TGTGCCAGCAGTGAACCCATAGCCGGGGTTAGTGAAAAACTGTTTTTT. This codes for CASSEPIAGVSEKLFF.

The chain joins TRBV7-2 to TRBJ1-5; a weak D match, TRBD1 (6 bases). The length of the CDR3 is 14 residues. Germline V gene lookup returns CDR1 SGHTA and CDR2 FQGNSA. Between the trimmed V and J ends, which lost 3 bases and 9 bases, there was a span of 15 bases. CDR3 in DNA: TGTGCCAGCAGCTTGAAACCACAGGGTTGGCCCCAGCATTTT. Amino acids: CASSLKPQGWPQHF.

This CDR3 is CASSYLGTGGDSPLHF. The DNA of the CDR3 is TGTGCCAGCAGTTACCTTGGGACAGGGGGTGATTCACCCCTCCACTTT. The rearrangement uses TRBV6-5 and TRBJ1-6; 11 nucleotides agree with TRBD1. Germline V lookup: CDR1 MNHEY, CDR2 SVGAGI. J was trimmed by 8 bases and V by 2 bases; bases with no gene match: 5. The CDR3 spans 16 residues.

V usage is TRBV7-2 and J usage is TRBJ2-7, with 8 bases identical to TRBD2. The CDR3 consists of 15 residues. V shed 3 bases and J 3 bases; nucleotides not matched to a gene: 7. Germline values: CDR1 SGHTA, CDR2 FQGNSA. DNA of the CDR3: TGTGCCAGCAGCTTCACTAGCGGCATCAACTACGAGCAGTACTTC. Protein sequence: CASSFTSGINYEQYF. Supplemented by reference TRBV7-2 and TRBJ2-7, the full variable domain reads GAGVSQSPSNKVTEKGKDVELRCDPISGHTALYWYRQSLGQGLEFLIYFQGNSAPDKSGLPSDRFSAERTGGSVSTLTIQRTQQEDSAVYLCASSFTSGINYEQYFGPGTRLTVT.

The rearrangement uses TRBV4-1 and TRBJ2-4; D may correspond to TRBD1 or TRBD2 (5 bases each). The ends were cut back, 2 bases at V and 7 bases at J, with 12 bases in the middle. The CDR3 spans 14 residues. CDR1 and CDR2 from the germline V gene are MGHRA and YSYEKL. This CDR3 reads CASSQTTGGNIQYF. CDR3 sequence (DNA): TGCGCCAGCAGCCAAACTACAGGAGGTAACATTCAGTACTTC.

The chain combines TRBV11-2 with TRBJ2-5, with 9 nucleotides matching TRBD2. Germline V gene sequence: CDR1 SGHAT, CDR2 FQNNGV. The CDR3 spans 15 residues. With V trimmed by 5 bases and J by 4 bases, 8 bases remained unmatched. The CDR3 loop reads CASSTSGAGGETQYF. CDR3 bases: TGTGCCAGCAGCACCTCGGGAGCGGGGGGAGAGACCCAGTACTTC.

J is TRBJ2-3 and V is TRBV9; 7 bases fit TRBD2. The CDR3 spans 16 residues. Germline loops: CDR1 SGDLS, CDR2 YYNGEE. Unmatched junction bases numbered 6, after V lost 0 bases and J lost 2 bases. In DNA, the CDR3 is TGTGCCAGCAGCGTAGGTGGCGGGAGCTACACAGATACGCAGTATTTT. This sequence encodes CASSVGGGSYTDTQYF.

This clone was observed a handful of times. The V gene is TRBV4-1, the J gene TRBJ1-1; maybe TRBD1 (5 bases). Germline values: CDR1 MGHRA, CDR2 YSYEKL. The CDR3 extends over 14 amino acids. Trimming shortened V by 4 bases and J by 4 bases, and 13 bases separated the two germline ends. Written as DNA, the CDR3 is TGCGCCAGCAGCCCCCGGGACGGCGGCACTGAAGCTTTCTTT. This translates into CASSPRDGGTEAFF.

This clone was picked up many times. The same CDR3 also results from other DNA sequences found in this sample. The V gene is TRBV9, the J gene TRBJ2-7, with D perhaps TRBD1 or TRBD2 (5 bases each). Between the trimmed V and J ends, which lost 2 bases and 2 bases, there was a span of 8 bases. The CDR3 contains 13 residues. Germline lookup yields CDR1 SGDLS and CDR2 YYNGEE. The CDR3 DNA is TGTGCCAGCAGCGTGGGGGATACCTACGAGCAGTACTTC. Translated: CASSVGDTYEQYF.

V gene TRBV19 combines with J gene TRBJ2-1, with D possibly being TRBD1 (6 bases). V was shortened by 5 bases and J by 3 bases, with 14 bases between the two germline ends. Germline loops: CDR1 LNHDA, CDR2 SQIVND (reference sequence). The CDR3 contains 15 residues. The chain's CDR3 is CASSGAPGVYNEQFF. CDR3 DNA sequence: TGTGCCAGTAGTGGGGCCCCAGGGGTCTACAATGAGCAGTTCTTC.

The chain carries TRBV15 and TRBJ1-2; D remains ambiguous. Trimming took 3 bases from V and 7 from J, leaving 15 bases between them. The CDR3 runs 14 residues. The germline V gene has CDR1 LNHNV and CDR2 YYDKDF (reference sequence). Here the CDR3 DNA reads TGTGCCACCAGCAGTTTGGCAGGTAAAGGTGGCTACACCTTC. Translated, it gives CATSSLAGKGGYTF. Variable domain in full (rest from reference TRBV15 and TRBJ1-2): DAMVIQNPRYQVTQFGKPVTLSCSQTLNHNVMYWYQQKSSQAPKLLFHYYDKDFNNEADTPDNFQSRRPNTSFCFLDIRSPGLGDTAMYLCATSSLAGKGGYTFGSGTRLTVV.

This chain links TRBV2 with TRBJ1-2, with TRBD1 matching over 7 bases. CDR3 length equals 11 residues. The J segment lost 8 bases and the V segment lost 6 bases, leaving 3 bases of the junction unmatched. Germline lookup yields CDR1 SNHLY and CDR2 FYNNEI. DNA for the CDR3: TGTGCCAGCAGGACAGGGAAAGGCTACACCTTC. Translating it yields CASRTGKGYTF.

This clone was seen a single time. The gene calls are TRBV4-1 and TRBJ2-1; D unresolved. CDR1 is MGHRA and CDR2 is YSYEKL in the germline V gene. Between the trimmed V and J ends, which lost 0 bases and 8 bases, there was a span of 8 bases. The CDR3 has 13 amino acids. CDR3 bases: TGCGCCAGCAGCCAAGATGTCCTAGATGAGCAGTTCTTC. This translates into CASSQDVLDEQFF.

The chain recombines TRBV4-3 with TRBJ1-1; TRBD1 agrees at 8 bases. The junction had 7 bases not matched to a gene; V was cut back by 4 bases and J by 6 bases. There are 14 residues in the CDR3. The germline CDR1 and CDR2 sequences are LGHNA and YSLEER. This chain's CDR3 is CASSLRQGSPEAFF. The CDR3 DNA reads as TGCGCCAGCAGCCTCCGACAGGGGTCACCTGAAGCTTTCTTT.

The V call is TRBV7-9, the J call TRBJ2-1; no reliable D call. There are 19 residues in the CDR3. Trimming pared 5 bases from V and 1 base from J, leaving 24 bases between. The germline gives CDR1 SEHNR, CDR2 FQNEAQ (reference sequence). In DNA, the CDR3 is TGTGCCAGCAGCCCGCCCCACACTGTGGTAGGGAATTCCTACAATGAGCAGTTCTTC. Residues: CASSPPHTVVGNSYNEQFF.

This clone showed up just a few times. CDR3 protein: CASSQTRNIQYF. The CDR3 DNA is TGTGCCAGCAGCCAGACTAGGAACATTCAGTACTTC. This chain connects TRBV14 to TRBJ2-4; D perhaps matches TRBD2 (6 bases). The germline CDR1 and CDR2 sequences are SGHDN and FVKESK. The CDR3 spans 12 residues. Trimming removed 3 bases at V and 7 bases at J, with 7 bases between.

The genes are TRBV13 and TRBJ1-2; the D gene is possibly TRBD1 (6 bases). V shed 1 base and J shed 4 bases, with 10 bases lying between them. The CDR3 has 14 amino acids. Per germline, CDR1 PRHDT and CDR2 FYEKMQ (reference sequence). CDR3 DNA: TGTGCCAGCAGCTTAGCCGGGGGGGCCTATGGCTACACCTTC. Its translation is CASSLAGGAYGYTF.

The chain has TRBV5-6 and TRBJ1-1; D call uncertain. V lost 0 bases and J lost 2, with 14 bases in between. Germline V gives CDR1 SGHDT, CDR2 YYEEEE. CDR3 length equals 16 residues. For the CDR3, the DNA is TGTGCCAGCAGCTTGGCGCCTCGGGCTATAAACACTGAAGCTTTCTTT. It specifies CASSLAPRAINTEAFF.

This sequence joins TRBV4-3 and TRBJ1-2, with TRBD1 matching over 9 bases. The CDR3 spans 14 residues. The V segment lost 0 bases and the J segment 6 bases; nucleotides outside the gene matches: 2. Germline values: CDR1 LGHNA, CDR2 YSLEER. CDR3 residues: CASSQETGGDGYTF. DNA for the CDR3: TGCGCCAGCAGCCAAGAGACAGGGGGGGATGGCTACACCTTC.

This CDR3 is CAAAGGPPAFEQYF. In DNA, the CDR3 is TGTGCCGCAGCGGGAGGGCCACCCGCGTTCGAGCAGTACTTC. The chain uses TRBV10-3 and TRBJ2-7; 10 positions agree with TRBD2. This CDR3 has 14 residues. The germline V gene encodes CDR1 ENHRY and CDR2 SYGVKD. V lost 11 bases and J lost 6; bases outside the gene matches: 13.

The chain is built from TRBV27 and TRBJ2-7; the match to TRBD1 covers 11 bases. The V gene's germline CDR1 is MNHEY and CDR2 SMNVEV (reference sequence). CDR3 size: 16 residues. Losses at the gene ends were 0 bases for V and 4 bases for J; bases not matched to a gene: 5. Here the CDR3 DNA reads TGTGCCAGCAGTTTATCCTCGGGACAGGGGGTTTACGAGCAGTACTTC. Translating it yields CASSLSSGQGVYEQYF.

The V and J genes are TRBV6-1 and TRBJ2-7; a possible D gene is TRBD2 (5 bases). Per germline, CDR1 MNHNS and CDR2 SASEGT. The V and J ends lost 1 base and 3 bases respectively, with 16 bases between them. This CDR3 has 16 amino acids. DNA for the CDR3: TGTGCCAGCAGTGAAGGTTCGAGGGCTCCGGGCTACGAGCAGTACTTC. Its protein is CASSEGSRAPGYEQYF.